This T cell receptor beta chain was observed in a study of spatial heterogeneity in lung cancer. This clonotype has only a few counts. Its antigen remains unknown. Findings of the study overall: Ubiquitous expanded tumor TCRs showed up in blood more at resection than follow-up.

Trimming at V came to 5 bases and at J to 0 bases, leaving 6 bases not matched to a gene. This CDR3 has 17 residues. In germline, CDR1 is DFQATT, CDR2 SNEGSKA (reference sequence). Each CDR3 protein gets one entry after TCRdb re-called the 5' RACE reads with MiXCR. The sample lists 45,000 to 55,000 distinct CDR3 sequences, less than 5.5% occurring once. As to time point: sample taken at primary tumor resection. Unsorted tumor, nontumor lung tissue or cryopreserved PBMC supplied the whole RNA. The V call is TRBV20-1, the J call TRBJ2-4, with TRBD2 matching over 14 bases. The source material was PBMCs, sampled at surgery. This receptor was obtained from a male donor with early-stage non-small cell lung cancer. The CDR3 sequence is CSADGTSGGLAKNIQYF. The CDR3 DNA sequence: TGCAGTGCTGATGGGACTAGCGGGGGACTAGCCAAAAACATTCAGTACTTC.